The 9 T cell receptor beta chains below all came from one sample that was sequenced in a study of cytomegalovirus exposure and HLA in healthy donors. PCR involved 60 Vbeta and 13 Jbeta primers. The table came from immunoSEQ multiplex PCR; TCRdb's copy has only in-frame clones and leaves some out. The top ten hold around 2% of the sample, which has about 92,000 clones, about 84% seen once. The sample was PBMCs. The receptors shown here come from a man between 18 and 29 years old in good health and CMV-seronegative.

The chain links TRBV9 to TRBJ1-2; unclear D gene. This CDR3 is 14 amino acids long. The germline V gene encodes CDR1 SGDLS and CDR2 YYNGEE. V was trimmed by 0 bases and J by 4 bases, leaving 10 bases between them. The CDR3 DNA is TGTGCCAGCAGCGTAGCTACGCCGGGCTATGGCTACACCTTC. This codes for CASSVATPGYGYTF.

The chain uses TRBV7-4 and TRBJ1-1, with 7 nucleotides matching TRBD1. Germline loops: CDR1 SGHVT, CDR2 SQSDAQ. This CDR3 is 14 amino acids long. With 5 bases clipped from V and 0 bases from J, the junction kept 3 bases outside the gene matches. The CDR3 DNA reads TGTGCCAGCAGCCGCGGGACAGTGAACACTGAAGCTTTCTTT. It is translated as CASSRGTVNTEAFF.

CDR3 nucleotides: TGTGCCAGCAGGTCGGACATTCTCTCTGGAAACACCATATATTTT. Translated: CASRSDILSGNTIYF. This chain joins TRBV6-6 and TRBJ1-3; tentative D call: TRBD1 (5 bases). V lost 6 bases to trimming and J lost 0 bases, with 12 bases between them. CDR1 and CDR2 (germline): MNHNY, SVGAGI (reference sequence). CDR3 length: 15 amino acids.

This sequence joins TRBV10-3 and TRBJ1-2; TRBD1 aligns across 11 bases. V gave up 6 bases and J gave up 7 bases; unmatched junction bases: 19. The CDR3 has 18 residues. Germline V gives CDR1 ENHRY, CDR2 SYGVKD. CDR3 in amino acids: CAISENPGQGGSLGGYTF. CDR3 DNA: TGTGCCATCAGCGAGAACCCGGGACAGGGGGGATCTTTGGGTGGCTACACCTTC.

This rearrangement joins TRBV7-8 to TRBJ1-1; 12 positions match TRBD1. Trimming at V came to 5 bases and at J to 5 bases, leaving 9 bases not matched to a gene. Looked up from germline, CDR1 is SGHVS and CDR2 is FQNEAQ. The CDR3 spans 16 residues. As DNA, the CDR3 is TGTGCCAGCAGCGCCACGGGACAGGGGGCTTGGACTGAAGCTTTCTTT. As protein: CASSATGQGAWTEAFF.

CDR3 nucleotides: TGTGCCAGTAGTACCAATAGGGGTCAGCCCCAGCATTTT. Its protein product is CASSTNRGQPQHF. The chain uses TRBV19 and TRBJ1-5; possible D gene TRBD1, 5 bases. CDR1 is LNHDA and CDR2 is SQIVND in the germline V gene (reference sequence). This CDR3 has 13 residues. The ends were cut back, 4 bases at V and 6 bases at J, with 10 bases in the middle. The full variable domain, with the rest looked up from reference TRBV19 and TRBJ1-5, is DGGITQSPKYLFRKEGQNVTLSCEQNLNHDAMYWYRQDPGQGLRLIYYSQIVNDFQKGDIAEGYSVSREKKESFPLTVTSAQKNPTAFYLCASSTNRGQPQHFGDGTRLSIL.

This clone was detected only a few times. The same CDR3 arises from other DNA sequences in this sample as well. The rearrangement uses TRBV6-1 and TRBJ1-1, with 8 bases that match TRBD1. The CDR3 is made up of 13 amino acids. The trim removed 6 bases at V and 4 bases at J, leaving 4 bases unmatched. Germline V gene lookup returns CDR1 MNHNS and CDR2 SASEGT. CDR3 loop: CASSATGGTEAFF. Written as DNA, the CDR3 is TGTGCCAGCAGCGCAACAGGGGGCACTGAAGCTTTCTTT.

This CDR3 reads CASSLGSGGAVDTQYF. CDR3 coding DNA: TGTGCCAGCAGCTTAGGTAGCGGGGGGGCCGTAGATACGCAGTATTTT. The chain couples TRBV7-3 to TRBJ2-3, with 11 bases matching TRBD2. In germline, CDR1 is SGHTA, CDR2 FQGTGA. The CDR3 is 16 amino acids. With V trimmed by 2 bases and J by 5 bases, 6 bases remained unmatched.

CDR3 DNA sequence: TGTGCCAGCAGCTTAGGACTAGCGGGGGGGCTGGCCTACAATGAGCAGTTCTTC. It translates to CASSLGLAGGLAYNEQFF. This chain joins TRBV11-2 and TRBJ2-1; 14 bases align to TRBD2. The CDR3 contains 18 residues. Per the germline V gene, CDR1 is SGHAT and CDR2 is FQNNGV. V was clipped by 1 base and J by 2 bases; unmatched bases: 4.